Included here is one T cell receptor (beta chain) sequence, with context. Germline and junction disagree at one end, which may indicate a read error. Amplification targeted the TCR beta CDR3 regions, with RNA transcripts as the source material. First-round RT-PCR with HTBI primers preceded a second-round multiplex PCR. MiXCR was run by TCRdb on the multiplex PCR reads, yielding one entry per CDR3 protein. Of approximately 160,000 distinct CDR3 sequences in the sample, approximately 40% were seen once. The CDR3 runs 14 residues. Germline lookup yields CDR1 MDHEN and CDR2 SYDVKM. The data are from a study of Graves' ophthalmopathy and Graves' hyperthyroidism. Study-wide context: Peripheral blood was gathered at first diagnosis, ahead of any treatment whatsoever.

A volume of over 9 ml of fresh peripheral blood supplied the PBMCs. Sequencing was performed on peripheral blood. The sequence was collected from a man aged 25 to 40 with Graves' ophthalmopathy. The V gene is TRBV28, the J gene TRBJ2-7, with D maybe TRBD2 (6 bases). The chain's CDR3 is CAGSGGRSLISWDF. DNA for the CDR3: TGTGCCGGTTCCGGGGGACGCTCTCTAATATCTTGGGACTTC.